This T cell receptor beta chain was recorded in a study of blood T cell repertoires in COVID-19 (TCRdb year 2020). Regarding the research as a whole: Collaborator samples came from the United States, Italy and Spain and covered acute and convalescent phases of COVID-19. Where HLA class I and class II types were available, the types were taken from metadata supplied by the sample provider, not from assay-based typing. The repertoires were made available in a free public database intended to serve as a resource for research on the immune response to SARS-CoV-2. The material from the prospective study consisted of cDNA or gDNA derived from T cells, B-cell-depleted T cells, or PBMCs. The dataset comprised deeply sampled blood TCRbeta repertoires from subjects exposed to, actively infected with, or recovered from COVID-19. The samples were drawn from the first 160 participants of the ongoing ImmuneRACE study and from 950 to 1,500 subjects provided by 6 global collaborators. Nearly every sample came with metadata listing a de-identified subject ID, COVID-19 status, age in years and sex.

Points on this clone: Its antigen is still unknown. No base quality information exists; no much larger clone differs at one position.

One collaborating source in Seattle enrolled patients during active infection and followed them longitudinally through the course of disease. Each collaborating institution followed its own protocols to collect whole blood in K2EDTA tubes. For TCRbeta analysis, collaborator samples were shipped as frozen whole blood, as isolated PBMCs, or as DNA extracted from either sample type. The immunoSEQ Assay, a bias-controlled multiplex PCR, was used to amplify TCRbeta CDR3 regions from genomic DNA. The paper's processing steps were these. Within the assay, amplification of reference gene primers was used to estimate how many nucleated cells each sample contained. Sequence reads were collapsed and filtered to measure the absolute abundance of every unique TCRbeta CDR3 rearrangement. Productive Simpson clonality was computed per sample as the square root of Simpson's diversity index over productive rearrangements. The clones in this table, taken by TCRdb from immuneACCESS, are in-frame only. Not every clone is retained; where verified, under half of the shortfall comes from an unresolved V gene, and the cause of the rest is unknown. V, J and clone size reflect that table, while D and trimming were determined from the DNA. The sample table holds about 260,000 clones, of which around 90% were seen once. Under 3% of the sample belongs to the ten largest clones.

At the junction V is shortened by 0 bases and J by 2 bases, with 12 bases in between. The CDR3 holds 17 amino acids from the cysteine to the phenylalanine. The CDR3 DNA has 51 bases and is translated from base 1. The germline V gene provides CDR1 SGHRS and CDR2 YFSETQ. The paper's findings and limits, for the study overall: Clinical and demographic metadata were provided uncurated, with the amount varying by source and participant.

This sequence uses TRBV5-1 and TRBJ2-6, and the D gene may be TRBD1, 6 bases matching. Sequencing was performed on peripheral blood. The sequence derives from a person aged 18 to 30 with COVID-19, enrolled during active disease. The CDR3 region: CASSLAQGHTGANVLTF. The DNA reads as follows: TGCGCCAGCAGCTTGGCCCAGGGGCATACTGGGGCCAACGTCCTGACTTTC.